The 24 T cell receptor beta chains reported below all come from one sample, sequenced in a study of T cell responses to AZD1222 COVID-19 vaccine. The protocol was immunoSEQ multiplex PCR, while the TCRdb copy is restricted to in-frame clones and leaves out a portion. The sample shows more than 100,000 clones, less than 90% of them seen only once. The sample consisted of peripheral blood, taken on day 0 of AZD1222 vaccination. The receptors originated from an adult in good health.

The CDR3 DNA reads TGTGCCAGCAGCACTGACAGGGAACGGAATGAGCAGTTCTTC. Its translation is CASSTDRERNEQFF. The chain uses TRBV11-2 and TRBJ2-1, with 7 bases that match TRBD1. Germline V gives CDR1 SGHAT, CDR2 FQNNGV. This CDR3 has 14 residues. Trimming at V came to 5 bases and at J to 7 bases, leaving 8 bases not matched to a gene.

The genes are TRBV10-2 and TRBJ1-1, with D possibly matching TRBD1 (6 bases). CDR1 is WSHSY, CDR2 SAAADI, per germline. Between the trimmed V and J ends, which lost 10 bases and 3 bases, there was a span of 24 bases. The CDR3 sequence is 16 residues long. CDR3 sequence: CATTYPDRGTYTEAFF. DNA for the CDR3: TGCGCCACCACGTACCCGGACAGAGGCACCTACACTGAAGCTTTCTTT.

The chain couples TRBV4-2 to TRBJ2-5; D may be TRBD2 (6 bases). Trimming took off 0 bases at V and 7 bases at J, with 15 bases between the two ends. The CDR3 spans 15 residues. Germline CDR1 reads LGHNA; CDR2 reads YNFKEQ. The CDR3 here is CASSQDLSGQRTQYF. The CDR3 DNA reads TGTGCCAGCAGCCAAGATCTAAGCGGGCAAAGGACCCAGTACTTC.

CDR3 sequence (DNA): TGTGCCAGCAGCATACCACAGGGGACTGAAGCTTTCTTT. Protein: CASSIPQGTEAFF. This rearrangement joins TRBV5-4 to TRBJ1-1; TRBD1 matches 7 bases. CDR1 SGHNT and CDR2 YYREEE come from the germline V gene (reference sequence). The CDR3 contains 13 residues. V trimming: 4 bases; J trimming: 5 bases; junction bases outside the gene matches: 5.

This chain joins TRBV5-4 and TRBJ1-6; no firm D call. Per the germline V gene, CDR1 is SGHNT and CDR2 is YYREEE (reference sequence). The ends were cut back, 0 bases at V and 10 bases at J, with 8 bases in the middle. CDR3 size: 13 residues. CDR3: CASSLDDRSPLHF. The CDR3 nucleotides are TGTGCCAGCAGCTTGGACGATCGCTCACCCCTCCACTTT.

J is TRBJ1-6 and V is TRBV24-1; possibly TRBD1 for D (5 bases). V lost 9 bases to trimming and J lost 4 bases, with 27 bases between them. The CDR3 extends over 19 amino acids. In germline, CDR1 is KGHDR, CDR2 SFDVKD. CDR3 nucleotide sequence: TGTGCCACCCGTAGGGGTGCAGTTAACCAAATTACATATAATTCACCCCTCCACTTT. Residues: CATRRGAVNQITYNSPLHF.

The chain joins TRBV9 to TRBJ1-5, with unresolved D. Germline V CDR1 and CDR2: SGDLS, YYNGEE. The CDR3 length is 14 residues. Trimming stripped 4 bases from V and 0 bases from J, with 8 bases between. CDR3 sequence: CASSRAGSNQPQHF. CDR3 sequence (DNA): TGTGCCAGCAGCAGGGCGGGTAGCAATCAGCCCCAGCATTTT.

Notes on this clone: An end of the junction does not agree with germline; a read error may underlie this. The gene calls are TRBV20-1 and TRBJ2-1; unclear D gene. The germline gives CDR1 DFQATT, CDR2 SNEGSKA (reference sequence). The CDR3 sequence is 11 residues long. CDR3 sequence (DNA): TGCAGTGCTCAGCAATACAGTGAGCAGTTCTTC. Translation: CSAQQYSEQFF.

This clone was counted between two and nine times. V usage is TRBV15 and J usage is TRBJ1-5; D perhaps matches TRBD1 (6 bases). Between the trimmed V and J ends, which lost 8 bases and 0 bases, there was a span of 11 bases. This CDR3 contains 14 residues. Germline CDR1 is LNHNV and CDR2 is YYDKDF (reference sequence). The CDR3 DNA reads TGTGCCACCTTGGACAGCGATAGCAATCAGCCCCAGCATTTT. Its translation: CATLDSDSNQPQHF.

The CDR3 DNA follows: TGTGCCAGCAGCTTGCTGGGGAGGAGTGGGAACACTGAAGCTTTCTTT. Residues: CASSLLGRSGNTEAFF. The chain joins TRBV5-6 to TRBJ1-1; the D is unclear. The CDR3 consists of 16 residues. Trimming took off 1 base at V and 1 base at J, with 14 bases between the two ends. Germline V gene sequence: CDR1 SGHDT, CDR2 YYEEEE.

The chain couples TRBV6-2 or TRBV6-3 to TRBJ2-3; 7 positions agree with TRBD1. V was pared by 1 base and J by 9 bases, with 16 bases of the junction left unmatched. CDR1 MNHEY and CDR2 SVGEGT come from the germline V gene. CDR3 length: 17 amino acids. In DNA form, the CDR3 reads TGTGCCAGCAGTTACTTAGCCGTCCAACCAACACAGGGGACGCAGTATTTT. Protein sequence: CASSYLAVQPTQGTQYF.

The rearrangement joins TRBV24-1 to TRBJ2-2; 12 nucleotides match TRBD2. This CDR3 contains 17 residues. J gave up 1 base and V 4 bases, and 3 bases lay outside the gene matches. Germline V lookup: CDR1 KGHDR, CDR2 SFDVKD. The CDR3 loop is CATSERLAGVNTGELFF. CDR3 DNA: TGTGCCACCAGTGAAAGACTAGCGGGAGTGAACACCGGGGAGCTGTTTTTT.

This clone appeared a single time. This chain uses TRBV11-3 with TRBJ2-1, with unresolved D. V gave up 1 base and J gave up 8 bases, with 12 bases separating them. The CDR3 runs to 14 residues. Germline loops: CDR1 SGHNT, CDR2 YENEEA. DNA of the CDR3: TGTGCCAGCAGCTTAGGAGGCGGTCTCCATGAGCAGTTCTTC. This encodes CASSLGGGLHEQFF.

The rearrangement links TRBV25-1 to TRBJ2-2; 10 nucleotides line up with TRBD1. V lost 4 bases and J lost 4; bases outside the gene matches: 12. Germline V CDR1 and CDR2: MGHDK, SYGVNS. The CDR3 has 18 residues. CDR3: CASSALTGTGEGTGELFF. The CDR3 DNA is TGTGCCAGCAGTGCCCTTACCGGGACAGGGGAGGGCACCGGGGAGCTGTTTTTT.

This clone was observed a single time. The CDR3 spells CASSGAGSNYGYTF. CDR3 sequence (DNA): TGTGCCAGCAGCGGGGCAGGTTCTAACTATGGCTACACCTTC. The V call is TRBV9, the J call TRBJ1-2; D remains ambiguous. This CDR3 region has 14 residues. Germline V gene lookup returns CDR1 SGDLS and CDR2 YYNGEE. V was trimmed by 3 bases and J by 0 bases, leaving 9 bases between them.

The J gene is TRBJ1-5, the V gene TRBV28; D gene ambiguous. Per germline, CDR1 MDHEN and CDR2 SYDVKM. The CDR3 loop spans 12 amino acids. V was pared by 4 bases and J by 15 bases, with 16 bases between. CDR3 in DNA: TGTGCCAGCAGTTCCAACTGGGAGTTTGTGCATTTT. The encoded protein is CASSSNWEFVHF. The complete variable domain, with remaining parts taken from reference TRBV28 and TRBJ1-5, reads DVKVTQSSRYLVKRTGEKVFLECVQDMDHENMFWYRQDPGLGLRLIYFSYDVKMKEKGDIPEGYSVSREKKERFSLILESASTNQTSMYLCASSSNWEFVHFGDGTRLSIL.

The V and J genes are TRBV7-2 and TRBJ2-5; TRBD1 aligns across 7 bases. Losses at the gene ends were 1 base for V and 2 bases for J; bases not matched to a gene: 4. The germline gives CDR1 SGHTA, CDR2 FQGNSA. This CDR3 has 15 residues. The CDR3 region has the DNA TGTGCCAGCAGCTTAGGACCGACAGGGCAAGAGACCCAGTACTTC. Protein product: CASSLGPTGQETQYF.

This chain links TRBV10-1 with TRBJ2-7; 7 bases match TRBD1. V lost 6 bases and J lost 3; bases outside the gene matches: 5. This CDR3 spans 13 amino acids. CDR1 is WNHNN and CDR2 is SYGVQD in the germline V gene (reference sequence). The DNA for the CDR3 is TGCGCCAGCAGGAGGGGGACAGTCTACGAGCAGTACTTC. It yields the protein CASRRGTVYEQYF.

This chain uses TRBV7-9 with TRBJ1-1; a weak D match, TRBD1 (5 bases). Between the trimmed V and J ends, which lost 1 base and 8 bases, there was a span of 14 bases. The CDR3 covers 14 residues. Germline loops: CDR1 SEHNR, CDR2 FQNEAQ (reference sequence). The DNA of the CDR3 is TGTGCCAGCAGCTTAGTCGGACAAGGAGCAGAAGCTTTCTTT. Protein product: CASSLVGQGAEAFF.

The chain combines TRBV5-1 with TRBJ1-3; no reliable D call. CDR1 and CDR2 from the germline V gene are SGHRS and YFSETQ. The V end lost 2 bases, the J end lost 0 bases, and 12 bases lay between the germline ends. The CDR3 length is 16 residues. The CDR3 loop reads CASSLSQGYSGNTIYF. CDR3 in DNA: TGCGCCAGCAGCTTATCTCAAGGATACTCTGGAAACACCATATATTTT.

This clone was observed a handful of times. The chain employs TRBV12-3 or TRBV12-4 and TRBJ1-5; no clear D. Trimming removed 4 bases from V and 3 bases from J, with 7 bases in between. CDR3 length: 13 amino acids. The DNA of the CDR3 is TGTGCCAGCAGTTCCAAAACCAATCAGCCCCAGCATTTT. The encoded protein is CASSSKTNQPQHF.

V and J are TRBV9 and TRBJ2-1; 7 bases are shared with TRBD2. CDR1 is SGDLS and CDR2 is YYNGEE in the germline V gene. V shed 4 bases, J shed 4 bases, and the junction held 2 bases outside the gene matches. The CDR3 extends over 13 amino acids. CDR3 amino acids: CASSRAGYNEQFF. The CDR3 DNA reads as TGTGCCAGCAGCCGAGCGGGGTACAATGAGCAGTTCTTC.

CDR3 region: CASSLTDTQYF. CDR3 sequence (DNA): TGTGCCAGCAGTTTGACAGATACGCAGTATTTT. This rearrangement joins TRBV6-6 to TRBJ2-3; no firm D call. Germline assignment: CDR1 MNHNY and CDR2 SVGAGI (reference sequence). The CDR3 length is 11 residues. The ends were cut back, 4 bases at V and 3 bases at J, with 2 bases in the middle.

The chain couples TRBV5-6 to TRBJ2-6, with D uncertain. The CDR3 covers 15 residues. The V end lost 3 bases, the J end lost 4 bases, and 11 bases lay between the germline ends. Germline loops: CDR1 SGHDT, CDR2 YYEEEE. CDR3 protein: CASSSLFRGANVLTF. In nucleotides, the CDR3 is TGTGCCAGCAGCTCCCTGTTCCGGGGGGCCAACGTCCTGACTTTC.